This T cell receptor (beta chain) was found in a study of cytomegalovirus exposure and HLA in healthy donors. Study-wide results and caveats: One later analysis reportedly identified an Asian-associated ancestry cluster that showed fewer N-insertions than the approximately 710-donor mean.

With respect to this clone: Antigen specificity is unknown.

Amplification used 60 Vbeta primers and 13 Jbeta primers. Sequencing was performed with immunoSEQ multiplex PCR; in TCRdb, only in-frame clones are kept and a portion is missing. The data contain about 90,000 clones, roughly 84% of them singletons. The CDR3 length is 14 residues. Trimming at V came to 4 bases and at J to 3 bases, leaving 4 bases not matched to a gene. Germline V gene sequence: CDR1 MGHRA, CDR2 YSYEKL. The chain employs TRBV4-1 and TRBJ2-3; 7 bases line up with TRBD1. This clonotype originated in a man aged 25 to 40 in good health and CMV-seronegative. Sequencing was done on a sample of PBMCs. CDR3 amino acids: CASSPTGETDTQYF. The CDR3 DNA is TGCGCCAGCAGCCCCACAGGGGAGACAGATACGCAGTATTTT.